The rows below give T cell receptor beta chains drawn from one sample of a study of shared clonotypes between healthy human individuals. Only in-frame clones appear in the TCRdb table, and some are missing; sequencing was by immunoSEQ multiplex PCR. The table records some 360,000 clones, about 70% of them present only once. The source material was memory CD4+ T cells sorted from blood. These receptors all come from a man aged 30-40 years in good health. Each CDR3 is given with its conserved first and last residue. A D gene is named only where the DNA matches it firmly. Where a row states a size, it is once, few, many or the class of an expanded clone; other rows omit it.

J gene: TRBJ1-1; V gene: TRBV5-1; clone size: NA; D gene: NA; CDR3 DNA: TGCGCCAGCAGCTTGGAGGCAGGGAGGATCACTGAAGCTTTCTTT; CDR3 protein: CASSLEAGRITEAFF
J gene: TRBJ1-1; V gene: TRBV6-1; clone size: once; D gene: NA; CDR3 DNA: TGTGCCAGCATCTACACAATGGGGATAAACACTGAAGCTTTCTTT; CDR3 protein: CASIYTMGINTEAFF
J gene: TRBJ2-1; V gene: TRBV27; clone size: many; D gene: NA; CDR3 DNA: TGTGCCAGCAGGGCCCCGAGGGGGACCTACTACAATGAGCAGTTCTTC; CDR3 protein: CASRAPRGTYYNEQFF
J gene: TRBJ2-2; V gene: TRBV6-5; clone size: NA; D gene: NA; CDR3 DNA: TGTGCCAGCACCTTGGGGGGTATTGGAACCGGGGAGCTGTTTTTT; CDR3 protein: CASTLGGIGTGELFF
J gene: TRBJ2-7; V gene: TRBV9; clone size: NA; D gene: TRBD1; CDR3 DNA: TGTGCCAGCAGCCGCGCAGGGGGCTCCTACGAGCAGTACTTC; CDR3 protein: CASSRAGGSYEQYF
J gene: TRBJ2-3; V gene: TRBV12-5; clone size: NA; D gene: TRBD1; CDR3 DNA: TGTGCTAGTGGTTGGGACAGTCCAATAGATACGCAGTATTTT; CDR3 protein: CASGWDSPIDTQYF
J gene: TRBJ1-2; V gene: TRBV2; clone size: NA; D gene: TRBD1; CDR3 DNA: TGTGCCAGCAGTGGGAGGACAGGGGGCGGCTATGGCTACACCTTC; CDR3 protein: CASSGRTGGGYGYTF
J gene: TRBJ1-2; V gene: TRBV11-3; clone size: NA; D gene: TRBD1; CDR3 DNA: TGTGCCAGCAGCGACAGGGATTATGGCTACACCTTC; CDR3 protein: CASSDRDYGYTF
J gene: TRBJ1-1; V gene: TRBV19; clone size: NA; D gene: TRBD1; CDR3 DNA: TGTGCCAGTAGAGACTCAGGGGGCGATGAAGCTTTCTTT; CDR3 protein: CASRDSGGDEAFF
J gene: TRBJ1-5; V gene: TRBV28; clone size: NA; D gene: NA; CDR3 DNA: TGTGCCAGCAGTTCCCAGGGAGGCCAGCCCCAGCATTTT; CDR3 protein: CASSSQGGQPQHF
J gene: TRBJ2-3; V gene: TRBV4-1; clone size: NA; D gene: TRBD1; CDR3 DNA: TGCGCCAGCAGCCAAAACCGGGACAGGGCATACAGCACAGATACGCAGTATTTT; CDR3 protein: CASSQNRDRAYSTDTQYF
J gene: TRBJ2-1; V gene: TRBV6-6; clone size: few; D gene: TRBD2; CDR3 DNA: TGTGCCAGCAGTTACTCGAGCGGGGGGTTTGGGAATGAGCAGTTCTTC; CDR3 protein: CASSYSSGGFGNEQFF
J gene: TRBJ1-5; V gene: TRBV28; clone size: NA; D gene: TRBD1; CDR3 DNA: TGTGCCAGCACAGGGGGCCTTCAGCCCCAGCATTTT; CDR3 protein: CASTGGLQPQHF
J gene: TRBJ2-6; V gene: TRBV5-4; clone size: NA; D gene: NA; CDR3 DNA: TGTGCCAGCAGCAGACACCTCTCTGGGGCCAACGTCCTGACTTTC; CDR3 protein: CASSRHLSGANVLTF
J gene: TRBJ2-3; V gene: TRBV6-6; clone size: NA; D gene: TRBD1; CDR3 DNA: TGTGCCAGCGTCATTGGGACAGGGCTCACAGATACGCAGTATTTT; CDR3 protein: CASVIGTGLTDTQYF
J gene: TRBJ2-5; V gene: TRBV29-1; clone size: many; D gene: NA; CDR3 DNA: TGCAGCATTAAAACCGGGACGCGGGAGACCCAGTACTTC; CDR3 protein: CSIKTGTRETQYF
J gene: TRBJ1-2; V gene: TRBV19; clone size: NA; D gene: NA; CDR3 DNA: TGTGCCAGTAGTATGTTTCAGGGATCCGGCTACACCTTC; CDR3 protein: CASSMFQGSGYTF
J gene: TRBJ2-7; V gene: TRBV11-2; clone size: NA; D gene: NA; CDR3 DNA: TGTGCCAGCAGCTTAGTCTACGAGCAGTACTTC; CDR3 protein: CASSLVYEQYF
J gene: TRBJ1-2; V gene: TRBV7-3; clone size: NA; D gene: NA; CDR3 DNA: TGTGCCAGCAGCTTCTCAGGAGGGGCCTGGACTCTCTATGGCTACACCTTC; CDR3 protein: CASSFSGGAWTLYGYTF
J gene: TRBJ2-7; V gene: TRBV19; clone size: NA; D gene: TRBD2; CDR3 DNA: TGTGCCAGTAGTAGACTAGCGGGAGACCAATACGAGCAGTACTTC; CDR3 protein: CASSRLAGDQYEQYF